A selection of T cell receptor beta chains follows, all from one sample in a study of technical replicates of blood from a few donors. Here immunoSEQ multiplex PCR was the method, and the copy in TCRdb shows in-frame clones only, minus some. The sample has 81,000 or so clones; roughly 96% are singletons. The sample consisted of T cells isolated from PBMCs. These receptors originate from a human donor in good health. The conserved cysteine and the conserved F or W are not part of the CDR3 here. Some rows mark clone size as missing; the rest say once, few, many or name a class of expanded clone.

once TRBJ2-1 TRBV7-7 ASSSIGGDYNEQF
. TRBJ2-1 TRBV11-3 ASSPWDSYNEQF
. TRBJ2-7 TRBV4-1 ASSQAGGPYEQY
. TRBJ1-4 TRBV2 ASINRVVGEKLF
. TRBJ2-5 TRBV15 ATSRGQGEEETQY
few TRBJ2-5 TRBV29-1 SVGPSGTETQY
. TRBJ2-5 TRBV29-1 SLAESQETQY
. TRBJ2-7 TRBV10-2 ASSESARYEQY
. TRBJ2-3 TRBV9 ASSDGLAGTITDTQY
. TRBJ1-1 TRBV13 ASSSRQGWMKNTEAF
. TRBJ2-7 TRBV15 ATSRDLGLAGAYEQY
. TRBJ1-1 TRBV14 ASSQLGNLNTEAF
. TRBJ1-5 TRBV25-1 ASSEGGQGNQPQH
. TRBJ1-2 TRBV19 ASSTLRRDRGKYGYT
. TRBJ1-4 TRBV27 ASSPAGANEKLF
. TRBJ1-5 TRBV30 AWGSGFQPQH
. TRBJ2-1 TRBV7-9 ASRGGEEQF
. TRBJ1-2 TRBV23-1 ASSQTHPGRWHYGYT
. TRBJ2-3 TRBV30 AWSGTSGGSTQY
. TRBJ1-5 TRBV6-6 ASSPTPEEPQH
. TRBJ2-7 TRBV7-6 ASSGGGEQY
. TRBJ2-5 TRBV7-3 ASSLGLAEQETQY
. TRBJ2-5 TRBV7-2 ASSYGGGISLQETQY
. TRBJ2-5 TRBV10-3 AISELFQGEATQY
. TRBJ1-2 TRBV28 ASSRTGANYGYT
. TRBJ2-2 TRBV5-6 ASSLGTSGIL
once TRBJ2-3 TRBV9 ASSVGLAGGGQGDTQY
once TRBJ1-5 TRBV2 ASSVRGNYQPQH
. TRBJ1-4 TRBV18 ASSTDRGEKLF
. TRBJ2-7 TRBV7-2 ASTSTSGLISLGEQY
. TRBJ2-1 TRBV9 ASSVGSGGLYNEQF